This record covers a single T cell receptor (beta chain). Its antigen is not identified. Germline assignment: CDR1 SGHAT and CDR2 FQNNGV. The CDR3 spans 16 residues. Germline trimming cut 4 bases from V and 5 bases from J; bases unmatched to any gene: 12. The data originate from a study of cytomegalovirus exposure and HLA in healthy donors. Study-level results: The study put roughly 160 TCR beta chains on its list as cytomegalovirus-associated. Rarity characterized most TCR sequences, yet some public TCRs appeared in many donors.

Measured with immunoSEQ multiplex PCR; TCRdb has only the in-frame clones, and not every one. The sample lists a few hundred thousand clones, around 90% occurring once. The specimen was PBMCs. This receptor was obtained from a woman aged 25 to 39 in good health and CMV-seronegative. The rearrangement uses TRBV11-2 and TRBJ2-5; 8 positions agree with TRBD1. The CDR3 spells CASSSTQGAGSETQYF. Here the CDR3 DNA reads TGTGCCAGCAGCTCCACGCAGGGGGCTGGGAGCGAGACCCAGTACTTC.